This T cell receptor beta chain was observed in a study of cytomegalovirus exposure and HLA in healthy donors. Across the study: The Caucasian-associated ancestry cluster contained about four fifths of the roughly 370 genotyped donors. Study-wide results and limits: Later on, an analysis tied under 20,000 TCR beta sequences to HLA alleles at 0.05 false discovery rate. Accounts indicate the classifier identified cytomegalovirus status with strong specificity and sensitivity. Researchers reported in a later analysis that common viral pathogens appeared linked to several top clusters.

Primers: 60 Vbeta forward and 13 Jbeta reverse. Produced via immunoSEQ multiplex PCR; TCRdb's table is partial and in-frame only. The sample has more than 150,000 clones; around 82% are singletons. V lost 6 bases, J lost 3 bases, and 27 bases lay in between. The CDR3 length is 18 residues. Germline loops: CDR1 MDHEN, CDR2 SYDVKM. Comment on this clone: Its antigen is currently unknown.

The genes are TRBV28 and TRBJ2-7; a weak D match, TRBD2 (6 bases). The sequence was collected from a boy aged 10-17 years in good health and CMV-seronegative. The sequenced sample consisted of PBMCs. DNA of the CDR3: TGTGCCAGCAGGTTGGATACGCCGGGACTGAACATTGACTACGAGCAGTACTTC. Encoded protein: CASRLDTPGLNIDYEQYF.